The rows below give T cell receptor beta chains drawn from one sample of a study of post-analysis software for immune sequencing data. TCRdb reprocessed the PCR reads with MiXCR, giving one entry per CDR3 protein. The table lists hundreds of thousands of distinct CDR3 sequences, 30% of them singletons. What was sequenced was blood. The receptors originated from a girl between 10 and 17 years old with multiple sclerosis. Each CDR3 is given with its conserved first and last residue. D genes are given only for firm matches. For some rows the clone size is stated as once, few or many, or as a class when expanded; others skip it.

>TRBD1|.|TRBJ1-2|TRBV20-1
CSARDPRGQHYGYTF
TGCAGTGCTAGAGATCCGAGGGGACAGCACTATGGCTACACCTTC
>.|.|TRBJ1-3|TRBV7-8
CASGGGASRSGNTIYF
TGTGCCAGCGGCGGGGGGGCTTCCCGGTCCGGAAACACCATATATTTT
>.|many|TRBJ2-7|TRBV29-1
CSVDGPGPPYEQYF
TGCAGCGTTGACGGGCCGGGCCCTCCCTACGAGCAGTACTTC
>TRBD1|.|TRBJ1-1|TRBV29-1
CSVVREDRGNTEAFF
TGCAGCGTTGTCAGGGAGGACAGGGGGAACACTGAAGCTTTCTTT
>.|.|TRBJ1-2|TRBV12-3/TRBV12-4
CASSLVLAPVTHGYTF
TGTGCCAGCAGTTTAGTCCTCGCTCCCGTTACTCATGGCTACACCTTC
>.|few|TRBJ2-3|TRBV28
CASSLLGPGTDTQYF
TGTGCCAGCAGTTTACTGGGGCCTGGCACAGATACGCAGTATTTT
>TRBD1|.|TRBJ2-1|TRBV7-2
CASIYPGGVDNEQFF
TGTGCCAGCATCTACCCAGGGGGAGTAGACAATGAGCAGTTCTTC
>.|.|TRBJ2-4|TRBV11-2
CASSLGPNEGYGQYF
TGTGCCAGCAGCTTAGGCCCAAACGAGGGCTACGGGCAGTACTTC
>TRBD2|few|TRBJ2-3|TRBV20-1
CSARPGTSGRGTDTQYF
TGCAGTGCTAGACCCGGGACTAGCGGGAGGGGCACAGATACGCAGTATTTT
>.|.|TRBJ1-1|TRBV6-2/TRBV6-3
CASSSPGLYFKTAFF
TGTGCCAGCAGTTCACCGGGACTCTACTTTAAGACAGCTTTCTTT
>.|few|TRBJ2-1|TRBV14
CASSQDLRDNEQFF
TGTGCCAGCAGCCAAGATCTCAGGGACAATGAGCAGTTCTTC
>.|.|TRBJ2-7|TRBV29-1
CSVIGGYEQYF
TGCAGCGTCATTGGGGGTTACGAGCAGTACTTC
>.|few|TRBJ2-3|TRBV6-1
CASSDASTDTQYF
TGTGCCAGCAGTGACGCTAGCACAGATACGCAGTATTTT
>.|.|TRBJ2-1|TRBV11-2
CASSLVGGVRYNEQFF
TGTGCCAGCAGCTTAGTCGGCGGGGTAAGGTACAATGAGCAGTTCTTC
>.|.|TRBJ2-1|TRBV15
CATSPGGNSYNEQFF
TGTGCCACCTCCCCAGGGGGGAACTCCTACAATGAGCAGTTCTTC
>.|.|TRBJ2-2|TRBV9
CASSVQGANTGELFF
TGTGCCAGCAGCGTACAGGGAGCGAACACCGGGGAGCTGTTTTTT
>TRBD1|.|TRBJ1-2|TRBV29-1
CSVKGQTSFLIAYTF
TGCAGCGTGAAGGGACAGACGAGTTTCCTCATTGCCTACACCTTC
>TRBD2|.|TRBJ2-5|TRBV18
CASSPSGRQETQYF
TGTGCCAGCTCACCGTCCGGGAGGCAAGAGACCCAGTACTTC
>TRBD1|few|TRBJ2-7|TRBV29-1
CSAGTGGYEQYF
TGCAGCGCCGGGACAGGAGGGTACGAGCAGTACTTC
>TRBD1|few|TRBJ1-2|TRBV6-6
CASSYSGQSLGYGYTF
TGTGCCAGCAGTTACTCGGGACAGTCCTTGGGCTATGGCTACACCTTC
>.|.|TRBJ2-1|TRBV9
CASSVSISNEQFF
TGTGCCAGCAGCGTATCAATCAGCAATGAGCAGTTCTTC
>.|.|TRBJ2-1|TRBV29-1
CSVEEEIHEQFF
TGCAGCGTTGAAGAGGAGATCCATGAGCAGTTCTTC
>TRBD2|.|TRBJ2-1|TRBV2
CASRDIAGGYNEQFF
TGTGCCAGCAGGGATATAGCGGGGGGCTACAATGAGCAGTTCTTC
>.|few|TRBJ1-1|TRBV6-6
CASSYGRGSTEAFF
TGTGCCAGCAGTTACGGGAGGGGAAGCACTGAAGCTTTCTTT
>.|.|TRBJ2-2|TRBV4-3
CASSQDSLAGSGELFF
TGCGCCAGCAGCCAAGACTCGTTGGCAGGGTCCGGGGAGCTGTTTTTT
>.|few|TRBJ2-7|TRBV12-3/TRBV12-4
CASSPRQVVGQSYEQYF
TGTGCCAGCAGCCCAAGGCAAGTGGTGGGTCAGAGCTACGAGCAGTACTTC
>.|few|TRBJ2-1|TRBV6-5
CASSYVGEQFF
TGTGCCAGCAGTTACGTTGGTGAGCAGTTCTTC
>.|once|TRBJ1-1|TRBV4-1
CASSHRGDRANTEAFF
TGCGCCAGCAGCCACCGCGGGGACCGAGCAAACACTGAAGCTTTCTTT
>TRBD2|.|TRBJ2-1|TRBV5-6
CAAGTSGYNEQFF
TGTGCCGCCGGGACTAGCGGATACAATGAGCAGTTCTTC
>.|.|TRBJ2-3|TRBV28
CASSLLQVGQYF
TGTGCCAGCAGTCTCCTCCAGGTGGGGCAGTATTTT
>.|.|TRBJ2-3|TRBV7-2
CASSRSRATDTQYF
TGTGCCAGCAGCCGGTCGAGAGCGACAGATACGCAGTATTTT
>.|few|TRBJ2-5|TRBV4-3
CASSQDRLQETQYF
TGCGCCAGCAGCCAAGATCGTTTGCAAGAGACCCAGTACTTC
>.|.|TRBJ2-7|TRBV7-7
CASSLALGDSYEQYF
TGTGCCAGCAGCTTAGCGCTGGGTGACTCCTACGAGCAGTACTTC
>.|few|TRBJ2-4|TRBV29-1
CSVEDTKNIQYF
TGCAGCGTTGAAGACACCAAAAACATTCAGTACTTC
>.|.|TRBJ1-2|TRBV2
CASIGYGYTF
TGTGCCAGCATAGGCTATGGCTACACCTTC
>.|.|TRBJ2-1|TRBV10-2
CASMGYNEQFF
TGCGCCAGCATGGGATACAATGAGCAGTTCTTC
>.|few|TRBJ1-6|TRBV20-1
CSASGGPNNSPLHF
TGCAGTGCCTCCGGGGGACCGAATAATTCACCCCTCCACTTT
>.|few|TRBJ2-3|TRBV5-1
CASSLGNGARTDTQYF
TGCGCCAGCAGCTTGGGCAACGGGGCGCGGACAGATACGCAGTATTTT
>.|.|TRBJ2-7|TRBV7-9
CASSLGEISYEQYF
TGTGCCAGCAGCTTAGGGGAGATATCCTACGAGCAGTACTTC
>.|few|TRBJ2-1|TRBV7-2
CASSPLHSVDEQFF
TGTGCCAGCAGTCCACTCCATTCGGTGGATGAGCAGTTCTTC
>.|many|TRBJ2-7|TRBV29-1
CSVRGGDRVTYEQYF
TGCAGCGTCCGGGGGGGGGACAGGGTTACCTACGAGCAGTACTTC
>TRBD2|few|TRBJ2-5|TRBV4-1
CASRPHSGGPQSRETQYF
TGCGCCAGCAGACCCCACTCGGGGGGTCCGCAAAGTCGAGAGACCCAGTACTTC
>TRBD1|.|TRBJ1-6|TRBV4-2
CASSQDGTGDSPLHF
TGTGCCAGCAGCCAAGATGGGACAGGGGATTCACCCCTCCACTTT
>TRBD1|few|TRBJ1-5|TRBV6-2/TRBV6-3
CASSYWGTGFQPQHF
TGTGCCAGCAGTTACTGGGGGACAGGGTTTCAGCCCCAGCATTTT
>TRBD1|.|TRBJ1-4|TRBV7-9
CASNTLAGQVNDEKLFF
TGTGCCAGCAACACCCTAGCCGGACAGGTTAATGATGAAAAACTGTTTTTT